A selection of T cell receptor beta chains follows, all from one sample in a study of blood T cell repertoires in COVID-19. Some clones are missing from TCRdb's copy, which holds only in-frame ones; the method was immunoSEQ multiplex PCR. Here the sample spans more than 85,000 clones, 80% being singletons. Sequenced sample: peripheral blood. The receptors shown here come from a human donor in a cohort sampled during active or convalescent COVID-19. Both conserved end residues are part of each CDR3. The D gene is left open where the match is weak. Rows give clone size only sometimes, using once, few, many, or a class for an expanded clone.

size	D	J	V	CDR3	DNA
few	.	TRBJ2-7	TRBV18	CASSSPGVTYEQYF	TGTGCCAGCTCATCGCCGGGGGTTACCTACGAGCAGTACTTC
.	TRBD2	TRBJ2-3	TRBV28	CASSLLGALAGAGTDTQYF	TGTGCCAGCAGTTTATTGGGGGCACTAGCGGGTGCAGGCACAGATACGCAGTATTTT
.	.	TRBJ1-2	TRBV11-2	CASSLESGSNYGYTF	TGTGCCAGCAGCTTAGAGTCAGGGTCTAACTATGGCTACACCTTC
.	.	TRBJ2-1	TRBV24-1	CATGGLAGSHYNEQFF	TGTGCCACCGGCGGACTGGCGGGGAGTCATTACAATGAGCAGTTCTTC
.	.	TRBJ2-3	TRBV4-1	CASSQEVVGQMNTDTQYF	TGCGCCAGCAGCCAAGAGGTGGTGGGGCAGATGAACACAGATACGCAGTATTTT
.	TRBD1	TRBJ2-7	TRBV7-2	CASSLAHRGRVEQYF	TGTGCCAGCAGCTTAGCGCACAGGGGGCGTGTAGAGCAGTACTTC
.	.	TRBJ1-6	TRBV5-5	CASSPWDTSSSPLHF	TGTGCCAGCAGCCCCTGGGACACCTCCTCTTCACCCCTCCACTTT
.	.	TRBJ2-1	TRBV11-3	CASSLNRVVGNEQFF	TGTGCCAGCAGCCTAAACAGGGTAGTCGGGAATGAGCAGTTCTTC
.	.	TRBJ1-1	TRBV5-5	CASSLARQLSTEAFF	TGTGCCAGCAGCTTGGCCCGACAGTTGAGCACTGAAGCTTTCTTT
.	TRBD1	TRBJ1-1	TRBV7-8	CASSGGQAKNTEAFF	TGTGCCAGCAGCGGAGGACAGGCGAAGAACACTGAAGCTTTCTTT
.	.	TRBJ2-7	TRBV21-1	CASSRAGQPYEQYF	TGTGCCAGCAGCAGAGCGGGACAGCCCTACGAGCAGTACTTC
.	.	TRBJ2-5	TRBV14	CASSVSGGTQYF	TGTGCCAGCAGCGTTTCCGGGGGGACCCAGTACTTC
few	TRBD2	TRBJ2-5	TRBV7-9	CASSPPFGTSGRGETQYF	TGTGCCAGCAGCCCCCCGTTCGGGACTAGCGGGAGGGGAGAGACCCAGTACTTC
once	.	TRBJ2-1	TRBV7-3	CASSFPSRNEQFF	TGTGCCAGCAGCTTCCCCAGTCGAAATGAGCAGTTCTTC
.	.	TRBJ2-1	TRBV18	CASSPNANNNEQFF	TGTGCCAGCTCACCAAACGCAAACAACAATGAGCAGTTCTTC
.	.	TRBJ2-2	TRBV27	CASRGRTTNTGELFF	TGTGCCAGCAGGGGCCGGACTACGAACACCGGGGAGCTGTTTTTT
.	.	TRBJ1-1	TRBV27	CASSNLPPGTITEAFF	TGTGCCAGCAGTAATCTTCCCCCCGGGACAATCACTGAAGCTTTCTTT
.	.	TRBJ1-6	TRBV28	CASREGHFSSPLHF	TGTGCCAGCAGAGAAGGACACTTTAGTTCACCCCTCCACTTT
few	.	TRBJ2-2	TRBV24-1	CATSDHEIGELFF	TGTGCCACCAGTGATCATGAGATCGGGGAGCTGTTTTTT
.	TRBD2	TRBJ2-1	TRBV5-4	CASSFSGGGEQFF	TGTGCCAGCAGCTTTAGCGGGGGGGGTGAGCAGTTCTTC